Listed below are T cell receptor beta chains from one sample, sequenced in a study of metastatic and nonmetastatic thyroid tumors. TCRdb redid the clone calls on the PCR reads using MiXCR. The data contain 30,000 to 50,000 clones, roughly 12% of them seen just once; the ten biggest clones take up over 7.5%. The source material was blood. Receptors originate from a female donor with papillary thyroid cancer or a benign thyroid nodule (not recorded which). Some clones in this sample may be carry-over from other donors' samples. Both conserved end residues are part of each CDR3. Each record gives: V gene, D gene, J gene, clone size, CDR3 protein, CDR3 DNA. A D gene is named only where the DNA matches it firmly. Clone size appears in some rows only: once, few, many, or a class for an expanded clone.

TRBV12-3/TRBV12-4	.	TRBJ1-1	many	CASSSLDRNTEAFF	TGTGCCAGCAGCTCCCTGGACAGAAACACTGAAGCTTTCTTT
TRBV15	.	TRBJ1-2	.	CATIRYRGRLYGYTF	TGTGCCACCATCAGATATCGGGGCCGACTCTATGGCTACACCTTC
TRBV2	.	TRBJ1-2	many	CAPARFLHRGTNYGYTF	TGTGCTCCAGCGAGGTTTTTGCACCGGGGAACTAACTATGGCTACACCTTC
TRBV5-6	TRBD2	TRBJ2-3	many	CASSLSGSSDTQYF	TGTGCCAGCAGCTTGAGCGGGAGTAGTGATACGCAGTATTTT
TRBV20-1	.	TRBJ1-1	many	CSARDHTLNTEAFF	TGCAGTGCTAGAGATCATACATTGAACACTGAAGCTTTCTTT
TRBV6-9	.	TRBJ2-7	few	CASSCVEKCYEQYF	TGTGCCAGCAGTTGTGTCGAGAAGTGTTACGAGCAGTACTTC
TRBV2	.	TRBJ1-4	many	CASNLRATNEKLFF	TGTGCCAGCAACCTCCGGGCAACTAATGAAAAACTGTTTTTT
TRBV6-1	TRBD1	TRBJ1-5	medium-sized	CASRDRTQHF	TGTGCCAGCAGGGACAGGACCCAGCATTTT
TRBV19	TRBD2	TRBJ2-2	medium-sized	CASSDSGRATGELFF	TGTGCCAGTAGTGATAGCGGGAGGGCCACCGGGGAGCTGTTTTTT
TRBV7-3	.	TRBJ2-2	.	CASSLGPLGELFF	TGTGCCAGCAGCTTAGGCCCACTCGGGGAGCTGTTTTTC
TRBV6-1	.	TRBJ1-2	few	CASSDGLSYGYTF	TGTGCCAGCAGTGATGGGCTGAGCTATGGCTACACCTTC
TRBV12-3/TRBV12-4	TRBD2	TRBJ2-3	few	CASSHLSRGGKDTQYF	TGTGCCAGCAGTCATCTCTCGCGGGGGGGCAAAGATACGCAGTATTTT
TRBV5-1	TRBD1	TRBJ2-3	many	CASSRDRGTDTQYF	TGCGCCAGCAGTCGGGACAGGGGCACAGATACGCAGTATTTT
TRBV4-1	.	TRBJ2-1	many	CASSRTNELFF	TGCGCCAGCAGTCGGACCAACGAGCTGTTCTTC
TRBV4-2	.	TRBJ2-5	.	CASSQGRLQGGDTQYF	TGTGCCAGCAGCCAGGGTAGGCTTCAGGGTGGGGATACCCAGTACTTC
TRBV20-1	.	TRBJ1-2	many	CSARVGGTSYGYTF	TGCAGTGCTAGAGTTGGGGGTACGAGCTATGGCTACACCTTC
TRBV28	.	TRBJ1-5	many	CASSLTGGYQPQHF	TGTGCCAGCAGTCTAACCGGGGGCTATCAGCCCCAGCATTTT
TRBV18	.	TRBJ2-3	many	CASSPADTQYF	TGTGCCAGCTCACCGGCAGATACGCAGTATTTT
TRBV6-1	.	TRBJ1-1	many	CASVQGAEAFF	TGTGCCAGCGTCCAGGGTGCGGAAGCTTTCTTT
TRBV28	.	TRBJ1-2	many	CAGGLIGANYGYTF	TGTGCCGGCGGACTCATCGGAGCTAACTATGGCTACACCTTC
TRBV27	.	TRBJ1-1	.	CASSSSRQYLMNTEPFF	TGTGCCAGCAGTTCCTCCCGACAGTACCTCATGAACACTGAACCTTTCTTT
TRBV3-1	.	TRBJ2-1	many	CASSSWTGPSYNEQFF	TGTGCCAGCAGCTCCTGGACCGGGCCCTCCTACAATGAGCAGTTCTTC
TRBV11-3	.	TRBJ2-7	few	CASSFSVDTTYEQYF	TGTGCCAGCAGCTTCTCAGTTGATACTACCTACGAGCAGTACTTC
TRBV20-1	.	TRBJ2-1	many	CSAHRLGANYNEQFF	TGCAGTGCTCATCGCTTGGGGGCCAATTACAATGAGCAGTTCTTC
TRBV6-1	.	TRBJ1-4	many	CASRGKGLFF	TGTGCCAGCAGGGGAAAGGGGCTGTTTTTT
TRBV20-1	TRBD2	TRBJ2-7	many	CSASGTSGIGQYF	TGCAGTGCGTCCGGGACTAGCGGGATCGGGCAGTACTTC
TRBV5-6	.	TRBJ2-7	.	CASRRDTSYEQYF	TGTGCCAGCAGGAGGGACACGTCCTACGAGCAGTACTTC
TRBV28	.	TRBJ2-1	few	CASTTPLSWRSDEQFF	TGTGCCAGCACTACCCCCCTTAGCTGGAGGTCCGATGAGCAGTTCTTC